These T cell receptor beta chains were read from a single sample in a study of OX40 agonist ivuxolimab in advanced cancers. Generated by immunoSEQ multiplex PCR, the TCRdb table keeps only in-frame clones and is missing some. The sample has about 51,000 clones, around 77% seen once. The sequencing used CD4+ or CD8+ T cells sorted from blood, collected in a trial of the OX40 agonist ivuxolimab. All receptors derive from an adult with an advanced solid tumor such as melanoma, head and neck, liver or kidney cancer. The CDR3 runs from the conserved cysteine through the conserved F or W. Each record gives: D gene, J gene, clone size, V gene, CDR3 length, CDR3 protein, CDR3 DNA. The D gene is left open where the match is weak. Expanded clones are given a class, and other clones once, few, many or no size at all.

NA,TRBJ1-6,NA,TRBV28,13,CASSYYIDRTPHF,TGTGCCAGCAGCTATTACATAGACAGGACCCCTCACTTT
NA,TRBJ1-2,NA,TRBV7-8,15,CASSPTGHTNYGYTF,TGTGCCAGCAGCCCCACGGGACACACTAACTATGGCTACACCTTC
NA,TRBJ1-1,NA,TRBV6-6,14,CASSYSNGDAEAFF,TGTGCCAGCAGTTACTCGAATGGGGACGCTGAAGCTTTCTTT
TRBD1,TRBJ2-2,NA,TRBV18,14,CASSPDRFTGELFF,TGTGCCAGCTCACCGGACAGGTTCACCGGGGAGCTGTTTTTT
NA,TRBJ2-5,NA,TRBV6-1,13,CASRNRDSETQYF,TGTGCCAGCAGAAACAGGGACTCAGAGACCCAGTACTTC
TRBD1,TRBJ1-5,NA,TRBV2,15,CASSGTGGSNQPQHF,TGTGCCAGCAGCGGGACAGGGGGTAGCAATCAGCCCCAGCATTTT
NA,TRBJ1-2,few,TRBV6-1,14,CASSLGGGTSGYTF,TGTGCCAGCAGCCTAGGCGGGGGCACAAGTGGCTACACCTTC
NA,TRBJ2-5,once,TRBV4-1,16,CASSQDRRQLQETQYF,TGCGCCAGCAGCCAAGATCGGCGGCAACTCCAAGAGACCCAGTACTTC
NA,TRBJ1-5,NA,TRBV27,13,CASPDESNQPQHF,TGTGCCAGCCCCGACGAGAGCAATCAGCCCCAGCATTTT
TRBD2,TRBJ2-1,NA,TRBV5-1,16,CASSLAEAGVHNEQFF,TGCGCCAGCAGCTTGGCCGAAGCGGGAGTCCACAATGAGCAGTTCTTC
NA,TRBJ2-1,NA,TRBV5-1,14,CASSLGDSHNEQFF,TGCGCCAGCAGCTTGGGGGACTCCCACAATGAGCAGTTCTTC
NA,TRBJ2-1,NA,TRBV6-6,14,CASSPRSSYNEQFF,TGTGCCAGCAGTCCTCGTAGCTCCTACAATGAGCAGTTCTTC
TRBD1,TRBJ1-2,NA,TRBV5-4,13,CASSLWRGRGYTF,TGTGCCAGCAGCTTGTGGAGGGGGCGCGGCTACACCTTC
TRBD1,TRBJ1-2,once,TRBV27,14,CASRRTGERSGYTF,TGTGCCAGCAGAAGGACAGGGGAGAGGAGTGGCTACACCTTC
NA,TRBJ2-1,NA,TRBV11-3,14,CASSATSGNEGQFF,TGTGCCAGCAGCGCTACTAGTGGTAATGAGGGCCAGTTCTTC
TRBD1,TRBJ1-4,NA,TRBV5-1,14,CASSFGQGLEKLFF,TGCGCCAGCAGCTTTGGACAGGGGCTCGAAAAACTGTTTTTT
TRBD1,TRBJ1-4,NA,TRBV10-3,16,CAISGGQGRGEEKLFF,TGTGCCATCAGTGGCGGACAGGGTAGAGGAGAGGAAAAACTGTTTTTT
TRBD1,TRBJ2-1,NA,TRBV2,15,CASRGQGAGQNEQFF,TGTGCCAGCAGGGGACAGGGGGCGGGCCAGAATGAGCAGTTCTTC
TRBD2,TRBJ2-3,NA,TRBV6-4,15,CASSPGLAGADTQYF,TGTGCCAGCAGTCCCGGACTAGCGGGAGCAGATACGCAGTATTTT
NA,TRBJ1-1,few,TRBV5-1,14,CASSWRDPVTEAFF,TGCGCCAGCAGCTGGCGAGATCCGGTCACTGAAGCTTTCTTT
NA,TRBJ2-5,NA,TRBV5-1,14,CASSLGALGETQYF,TGCGCCAGCAGCTTGGGGGCCTTGGGAGAGACCCAGTACTTC
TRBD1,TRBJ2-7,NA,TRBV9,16,CASSVAIGQGTYEQYF,TGTGCCAGCAGCGTAGCTATCGGACAGGGCACCTACGAGCAGTACTTC
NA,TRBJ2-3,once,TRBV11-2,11,CASSLRDTQYF,TGTGCCAGCAGCTTAAGAGATACGCAGTATTTT
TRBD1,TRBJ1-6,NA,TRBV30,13,CAWRGQGNSPLHF,TGTGCCTGGAGGGGACAGGGGAATTCACCCCTCCACTTT
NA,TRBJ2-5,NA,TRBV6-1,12,CASKPDGQTQYF,TGTGCCAGCAAGCCCGACGGACAGACCCAGTACTTC
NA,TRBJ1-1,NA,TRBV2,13,CASSGGDYTEAFF,TGTGCCAGCTCGGGGGGAGATTACACTGAAGCTTTCTTT
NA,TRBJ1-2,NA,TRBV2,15,CASTIRGGRNYGYTF,TGTGCCAGCACTATAAGGGGGGGGCGCAACTATGGCTACACCTTC
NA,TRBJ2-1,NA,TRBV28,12,CASSFTDNEQFF,TGTGCCAGCAGTTTCACCGACAATGAGCAGTTCTTC
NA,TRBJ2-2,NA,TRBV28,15,CASYPRGAGSGELFF,TGTGCCAGCTATCCTCGGGGGGCGGGATCCGGGGAGCTGTTTTTT
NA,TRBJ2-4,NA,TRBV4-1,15,CASSQDQIWGNIQYF,TGCGCCAGCAGCCAAGACCAGATCTGGGGAAACATTCAGTACTTC
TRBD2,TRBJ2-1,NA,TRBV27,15,CASSFSGVSYNEQFF,TGTGCCAGCAGTTTTAGCGGGGTCTCCTACAATGAGCAGTTCTTC
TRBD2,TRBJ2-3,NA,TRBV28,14,CASKSSGSADTQYF,TGTGCCAGCAAATCTAGCGGGAGTGCAGATACGCAGTATTTT
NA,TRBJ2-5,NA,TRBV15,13,CASSQAYQETQYF,TGTGCCTCGTCACAGGCGTACCAAGAGACCCAGTACTTC